This T cell receptor beta chain appears in the sequencing data of a study of blood T cell repertoires in COVID-19. Across the study: Acute-phase and convalescent COVID-19 samples originated in the United States, Italy and Spain. PBMCs, B-cell-depleted T cells, or T cells provided the cDNA or gDNA that made up the material.

The table came from immunoSEQ multiplex PCR; TCRdb's copy has only in-frame clones and leaves some out. The table shows roughly 140,000 clones, with roughly 88% occurring only once. Per the germline V gene, CDR1 is LNHDA and CDR2 is SQIVND (reference sequence). CDR3 size: 16 residues. After removal of 5 bases from V and 5 bases from J, the junction contained 12 bases not matched to a gene. The sample comprised peripheral blood. The receptor was isolated from a human donor in a cohort sampled during active COVID-19. The rearrangement joins TRBV19 to TRBJ1-2; 9 nucleotides align to TRBD1. The CDR3 is CASSARPGQGGYGYTF. CDR3 nucleotides: TGTGCCAGTAGTGCACGTCCGGGACAGGGAGGTTATGGCTACACCTTC.